This is a list of T cell receptor beta chains from one sample in a study of shared clonotypes between healthy human individuals. Profiled with immunoSEQ multiplex PCR; TCRdb holds only in-frame clones, not every one. The sample has around 700,000 clones; around 72% are singletons. Source material: memory CD4+ T cells sorted from blood. These receptors originate from a woman in her thirties in good health. Each CDR3 is given with its conserved first and last residue. A D gene is named only where the DNA matches it firmly. Size is stated for part of the rows, as once, few or many counts, or as a class when the clone is expanded.

-,TRBV7-3,once,TRBJ2-2,TGTGCCAGCAGCTTAACTAGCGCCGCGAACACCGGGGAGCTGTTTTTT,CASSLTSAANTGELFF
-,TRBV14,once,TRBJ2-5,TGTGCCAGCAGCCAAGATTGGGGGTTTCGGGAGACCCAGTACTTC,CASSQDWGFRETQYF
-,TRBV18,-,TRBJ2-3,TGTGCCAGCTCGCAAAACCAAGGCGGGTCAGATACGCAGTATTTT,CASSQNQGGSDTQYF
-,TRBV11-2,-,TRBJ2-7,TGTGCCAGCAGCTTAGTCTCGGCAGCGGGCTCCTACGAGCAGTACTTC,CASSLVSAAGSYEQYF
-,TRBV6-6,-,TRBJ1-4,TGTGCCAGCGGGCCGGGACATCCTAATGAAAAACTGTTTTTT,CASGPGHPNEKLFF
TRBD2,TRBV5-6,few,TRBJ2-7,TGTGCCAGCAGCTTAGGGACTAGCCTCCCGCACGAGCAGTACTTC,CASSLGTSLPHEQYF
-,TRBV4-1,-,TRBJ2-1,TGCGCCAGCAGCCAAGTGGGTAGACGTGTCAATGAGCAGTTCTTC,CASSQVGRRVNEQFF
-,TRBV28,-,TRBJ1-5,TGTGCCAGCAGTTTGCTTGGGGCAGGAGGCAATCAGCCCCAGCATTTT,CASSLLGAGGNQPQHF
-,TRBV14,-,TRBJ1-4,TGTGCCAGCAGCCAATTTGTTAATGAAAAACTGTTTTTT,CASSQFVNEKLFF
-,TRBV28,-,TRBJ2-1,TGTGCCAGCAGTCCTCGGGCAGACAGCTCAGGTGAGCAGTTCTTC,CASSPRADSSGEQFF
-,TRBV5-4,-,TRBJ2-1,TGTGCCAGCAGCTTGGGGGGCCTAGGCTATGAGCAGTTCTTC,CASSLGGLGYEQFF
-,TRBV5-4,-,TRBJ2-6,TGTGCCAGCAGCCTCAAGGACAACTCTGGGGCCAACGTCCTGACTTTC,CASSLKDNSGANVLTF
-,TRBV6-6,-,TRBJ1-2,TGTGCCAGCAGTTACCTTTCGGACGATGGCTACACCTTC,CASSYLSDDGYTF
-,TRBV27,few,TRBJ1-1,TGTGCCAGCAGTCTCGCAGGGCTAGATGAAGCTTTCTTT,CASSLAGLDEAFF
-,TRBV7-2,few,TRBJ1-1,TGTGCCAGCAGCTCCCAAAGGGACACTGAAGCTTTCTTT,CASSSQRDTEAFF
TRBD2,TRBV25-1,few,TRBJ2-7,TGTGCCAGCAGTGAAAAATATAGCGGGAGCGCAACCTACGAGCAGTACTTC,CASSEKYSGSATYEQYF
-,TRBV4-2,-,TRBJ2-1,TGTGCCAGCAGCCAAGCACTCCTTGGGGTTGAGCAGTTCTTC,CASSQALLGVEQFF
-,TRBV7-3,-,TRBJ2-1,TGTGCCAGCAGCCCAAACCTCAAACGGCAGTTCTTC,CASSPNLKRQFF
TRBD1,TRBV7-8,-,TRBJ2-7,TGTGCCAGCAGCTTGAACCAGGGGGCTTCCTACGAGCAGTACTTC,CASSLNQGASYEQYF
-,TRBV5-4,few,TRBJ1-1,TGTGCCAGCAGCCCGGCGGCGAACACTGAAGCTTTCTTT,CASSPAANTEAFF
TRBD1,TRBV10-3,-,TRBJ2-7,TGTGCCATCAGGGCCGGGACAGGGACCTACGAGCAGTACTTC,CAIRAGTGTYEQYF
-,TRBV5-1,-,TRBJ2-3,TGCGCCAGCAGCTTGGAGGGACGGGACGACACAGATACGCAGTATTTT,CASSLEGRDDTDTQYF
-,TRBV11-1,-,TRBJ2-1,TGTGCCAGCAGCTTAGGCCTTGAGGATGAGCAGTTCTTC,CASSLGLEDEQFF
-,TRBV4-2,many,TRBJ2-2,TGTGCCAGCAGTACCATGCGGGTCACCGGGGAGCTGTTTTTT,CASSTMRVTGELFF
-,TRBV30,few,TRBJ1-5,TGTGCCTGGGGCCTGACAGGCAGCAATCAGCCCCAGCATTTT,CAWGLTGSNQPQHF
-,TRBV5-1,-,TRBJ2-4,TGCGCCAGCAGGGACAGCAAAAACATTCAGTACTTC,CASRDSKNIQYF
TRBD1,TRBV28,-,TRBJ1-3,TGTGCCAGCAGTTTCGGGACAGGGTTTAGTGAAAACACCATATATTTT,CASSFGTGFSENTIYF
-,TRBV5-1,-,TRBJ1-2,TGCGCCAGCAGCTTGGGGGAAAACTATGGCTACACCTTC,CASSLGENYGYTF
TRBD2,TRBV5-4,few,TRBJ2-7,TGTGCCAGCAGCTTGGGGTCTAGCGGTTACTACGAGCAGTACTTC,CASSLGSSGYYEQYF